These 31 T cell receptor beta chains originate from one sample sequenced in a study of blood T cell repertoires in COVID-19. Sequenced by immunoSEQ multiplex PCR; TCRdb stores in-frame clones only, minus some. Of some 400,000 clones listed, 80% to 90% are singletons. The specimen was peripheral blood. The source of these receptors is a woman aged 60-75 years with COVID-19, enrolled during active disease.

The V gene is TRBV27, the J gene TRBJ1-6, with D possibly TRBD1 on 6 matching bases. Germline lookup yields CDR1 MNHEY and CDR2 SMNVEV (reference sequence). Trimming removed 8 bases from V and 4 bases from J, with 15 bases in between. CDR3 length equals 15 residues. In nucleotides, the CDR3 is TGTGCCAGCTGCTCCTCTGGACAGTATAATTCACCCCTCCACTTT. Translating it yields CASCSSGQYNSPLHF.

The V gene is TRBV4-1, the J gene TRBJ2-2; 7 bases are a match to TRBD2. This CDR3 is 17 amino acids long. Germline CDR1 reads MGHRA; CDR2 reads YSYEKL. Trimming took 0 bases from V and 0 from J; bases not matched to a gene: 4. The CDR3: CASSQDPGLTNTGELFF. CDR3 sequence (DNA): TGCGCCAGCAGCCAAGACCCGGGACTAACGAACACCGGGGAGCTGTTTTTT.

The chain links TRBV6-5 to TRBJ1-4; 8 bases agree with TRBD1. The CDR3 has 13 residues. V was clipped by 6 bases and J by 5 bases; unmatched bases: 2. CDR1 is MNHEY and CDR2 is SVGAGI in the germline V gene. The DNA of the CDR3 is TGTGCCAGCAGGGACAGGGTCAATGAAAAACTGTTTTTT. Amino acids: CASRDRVNEKLFF.

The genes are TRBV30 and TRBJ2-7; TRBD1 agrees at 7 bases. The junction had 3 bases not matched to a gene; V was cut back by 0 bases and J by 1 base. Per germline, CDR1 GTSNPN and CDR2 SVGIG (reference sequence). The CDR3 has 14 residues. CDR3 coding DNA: TGTGCCTGGAGTGTACAACAGGGGTCCTACGAGCAGTACTTC. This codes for CAWSVQQGSYEQYF.

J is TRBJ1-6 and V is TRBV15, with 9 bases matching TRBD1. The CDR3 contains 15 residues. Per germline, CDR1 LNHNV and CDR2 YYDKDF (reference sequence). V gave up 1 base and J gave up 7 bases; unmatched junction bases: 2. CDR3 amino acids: CATSRVTGGNSPLHF. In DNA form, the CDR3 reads TGTGCCACCAGCAGAGTGACAGGGGGAAATTCACCCCTCCACTTT.

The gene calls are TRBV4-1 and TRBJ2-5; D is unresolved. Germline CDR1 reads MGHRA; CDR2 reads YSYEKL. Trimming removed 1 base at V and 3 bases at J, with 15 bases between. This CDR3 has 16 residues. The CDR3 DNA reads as TGCGCCAGCAGCCAAGGGCCTTTACAGTACGAAGAGACCCAGTACTTC. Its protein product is CASSQGPLQYEETQYF.

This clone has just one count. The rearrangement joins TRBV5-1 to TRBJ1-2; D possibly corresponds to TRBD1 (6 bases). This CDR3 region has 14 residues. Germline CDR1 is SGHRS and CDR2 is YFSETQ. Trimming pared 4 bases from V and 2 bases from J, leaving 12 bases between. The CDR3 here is CASSAGQLNYGYTF. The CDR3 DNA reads TGCGCCAGCAGCGCCGGACAGCTAAACTATGGCTACACCTTC.

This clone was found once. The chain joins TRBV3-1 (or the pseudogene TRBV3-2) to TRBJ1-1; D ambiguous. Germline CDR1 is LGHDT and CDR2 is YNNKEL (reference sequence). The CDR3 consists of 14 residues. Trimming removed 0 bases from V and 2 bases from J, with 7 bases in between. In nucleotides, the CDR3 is TGTGCCAGCAGCCAAGATGTAGTAAACACTGAAGCTTTCTTT. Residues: CASSQDVVNTEAFF.

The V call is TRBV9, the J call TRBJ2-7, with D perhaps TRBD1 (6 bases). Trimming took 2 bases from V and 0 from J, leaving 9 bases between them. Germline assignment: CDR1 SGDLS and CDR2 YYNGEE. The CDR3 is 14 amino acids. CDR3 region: CASSVLDSSYEQYF. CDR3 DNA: TGTGCCAGCAGCGTTCTGGACAGCTCCTACGAGCAGTACTTC.

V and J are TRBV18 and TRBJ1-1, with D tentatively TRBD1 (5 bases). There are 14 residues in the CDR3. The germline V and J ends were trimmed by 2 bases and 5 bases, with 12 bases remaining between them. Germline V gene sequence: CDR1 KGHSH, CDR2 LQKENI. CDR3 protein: CASSPISRATEAFF. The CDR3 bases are TGTGCCAGCTCACCAATTTCCAGGGCGACTGAAGCTTTCTTT.

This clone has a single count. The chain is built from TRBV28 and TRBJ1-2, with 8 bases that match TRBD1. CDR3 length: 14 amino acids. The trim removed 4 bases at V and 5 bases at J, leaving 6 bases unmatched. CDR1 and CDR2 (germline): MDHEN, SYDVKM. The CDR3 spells CASSSGTGWYGYTF. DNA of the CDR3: TGTGCCAGCAGTTCAGGGACAGGCTGGTATGGCTACACCTTC.

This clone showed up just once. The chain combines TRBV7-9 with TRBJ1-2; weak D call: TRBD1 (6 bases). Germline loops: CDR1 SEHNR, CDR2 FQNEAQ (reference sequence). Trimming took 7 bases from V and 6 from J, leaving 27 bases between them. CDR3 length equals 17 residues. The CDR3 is CASTNSLSKGVEDGYTF. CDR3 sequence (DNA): TGTGCCAGCACCAATAGTTTGTCAAAGGGGGTAGAGGATGGCTACACCTTC.

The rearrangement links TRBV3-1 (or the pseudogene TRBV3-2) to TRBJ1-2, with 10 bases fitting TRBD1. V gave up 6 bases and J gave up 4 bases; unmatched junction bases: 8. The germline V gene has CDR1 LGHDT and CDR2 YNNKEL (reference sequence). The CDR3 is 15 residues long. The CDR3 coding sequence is TGTGCCAGCAGGTACGACAGGGGGCGTGCCTATGGCTACACCTTC. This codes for CASRYDRGRAYGYTF.

CDR3 in DNA: TGTGCCAGTAGGAGGACAGGGAACTATGGCTACACCTTC. This sequence encodes CASRRTGNYGYTF. The chain uses TRBV19 and TRBJ1-2; the match to TRBD1 covers 8 bases. Germline V gives CDR1 LNHDA, CDR2 SQIVND (reference sequence). The length of the CDR3 is 13 residues. J lost 2 bases, V lost 6 bases, and 2 bases had no gene match.

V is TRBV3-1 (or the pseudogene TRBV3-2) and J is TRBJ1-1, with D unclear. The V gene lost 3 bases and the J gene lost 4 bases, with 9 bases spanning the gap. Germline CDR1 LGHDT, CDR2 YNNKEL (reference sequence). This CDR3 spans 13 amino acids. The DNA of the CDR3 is TGTGCCAGCAGCCAGACTGTGTCCACTGAAGCTTTCTTT. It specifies CASSQTVSTEAFF.

DNA of the CDR3: TGTGCCAGCTCAAGGGTCGGGGATGAGCAGTTCTTC. Translating gives CASSRVGDEQFF. The rearrangement uses TRBV3-1 (or the pseudogene TRBV3-2) and TRBJ2-1; D may be TRBD2 (5 bases). This CDR3 is 12 amino acids long. The V end was cut by 8 bases, the J end by 8 bases, with 13 bases between. CDR1 LGHDT and CDR2 YNNKEL come from the germline V gene (reference sequence).

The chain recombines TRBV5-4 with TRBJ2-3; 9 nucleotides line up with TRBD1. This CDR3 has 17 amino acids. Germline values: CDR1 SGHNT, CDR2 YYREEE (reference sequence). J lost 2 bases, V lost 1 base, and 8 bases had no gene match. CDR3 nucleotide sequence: TGTGCCAGCAGCTTGCCCGGAACAGGGGGCATCACAGATACGCAGTATTTT. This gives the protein CASSLPGTGGITDTQYF.

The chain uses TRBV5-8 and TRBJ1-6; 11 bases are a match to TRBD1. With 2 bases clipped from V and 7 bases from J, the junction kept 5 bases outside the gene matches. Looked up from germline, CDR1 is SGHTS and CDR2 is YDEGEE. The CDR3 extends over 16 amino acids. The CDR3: CASSFLGQGANSPLHF. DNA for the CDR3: TGTGCCAGCAGCTTTCTTGGACAGGGGGCCAATTCACCCCTCCACTTT. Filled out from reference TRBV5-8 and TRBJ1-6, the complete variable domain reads EAGVTQSPTHLIKTRGQQATLRCSPISGHTSVYWYQQALGLGLQFLLWYDEGEERNRGNFPPRFSGRQFPNYSSELNVNALELEDSALYLCASSFLGQGANSPLHFGNGTRLTVT.

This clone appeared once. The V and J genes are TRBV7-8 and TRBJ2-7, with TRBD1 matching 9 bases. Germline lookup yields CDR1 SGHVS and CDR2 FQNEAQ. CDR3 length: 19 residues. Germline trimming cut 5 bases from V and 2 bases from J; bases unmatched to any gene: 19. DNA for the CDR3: TGTGCCAGCAGCGTTACTTCCGGGACAGGGTTCAAGAATACCTACGAGCAGTACTTC. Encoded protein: CASSVTSGTGFKNTYEQYF.

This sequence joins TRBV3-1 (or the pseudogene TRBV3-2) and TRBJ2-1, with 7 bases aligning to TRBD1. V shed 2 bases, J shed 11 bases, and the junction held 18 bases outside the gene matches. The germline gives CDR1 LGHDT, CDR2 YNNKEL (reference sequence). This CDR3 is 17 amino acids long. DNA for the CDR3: TGTGCCAGCAGCCAATTAACCAGTGGGACAGATTATCGAAAGCAGTTCTTC. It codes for CASSQLTSGTDYRKQFF.

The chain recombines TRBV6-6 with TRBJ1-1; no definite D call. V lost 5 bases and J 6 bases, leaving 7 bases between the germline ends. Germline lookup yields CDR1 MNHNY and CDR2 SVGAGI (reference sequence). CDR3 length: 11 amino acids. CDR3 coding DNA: TGTGCCAGCAGTCTCGTCGCTGAAGCTTTCTTT. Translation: CASSLVAEAFF.

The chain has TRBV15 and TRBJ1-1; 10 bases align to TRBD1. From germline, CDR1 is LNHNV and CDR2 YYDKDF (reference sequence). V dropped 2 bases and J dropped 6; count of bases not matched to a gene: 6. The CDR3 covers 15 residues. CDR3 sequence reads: CATSRRQGAVAEAFF. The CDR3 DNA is TGTGCCACCAGCAGAAGACAGGGGGCCGTGGCTGAAGCTTTCTTT.

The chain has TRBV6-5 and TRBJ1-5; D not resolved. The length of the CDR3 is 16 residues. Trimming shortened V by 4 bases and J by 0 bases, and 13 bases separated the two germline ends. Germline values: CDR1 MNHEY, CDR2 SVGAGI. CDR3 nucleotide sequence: TGTGCCAGCAGTTCCGTTCTCAGACATAGCAATCAGCCCCAGCATTTT. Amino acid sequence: CASSSVLRHSNQPQHF.

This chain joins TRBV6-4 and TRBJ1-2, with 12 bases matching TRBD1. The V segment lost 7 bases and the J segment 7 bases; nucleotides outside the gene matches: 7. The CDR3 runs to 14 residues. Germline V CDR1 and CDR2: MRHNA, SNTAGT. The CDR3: CASTRDRGQGGYTF. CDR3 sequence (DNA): TGTGCCAGCACCAGGGACAGGGGGCAGGGTGGCTACACCTTC.

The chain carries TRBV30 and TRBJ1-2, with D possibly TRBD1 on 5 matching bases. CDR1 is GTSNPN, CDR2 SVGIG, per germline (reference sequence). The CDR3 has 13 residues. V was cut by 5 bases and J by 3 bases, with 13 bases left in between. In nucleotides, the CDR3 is TGTGCCTGGTGGGACTCCGAATACTATGGCTACACCTTC. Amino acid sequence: CAWWDSEYYGYTF.

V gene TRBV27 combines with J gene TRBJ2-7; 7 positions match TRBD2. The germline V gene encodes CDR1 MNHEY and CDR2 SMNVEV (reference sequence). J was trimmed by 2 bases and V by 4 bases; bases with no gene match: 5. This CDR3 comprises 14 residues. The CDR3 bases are TGTGCCAGCAGTTCTGAGCGGGGACCCTACGAGCAGTACTTC. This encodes CASSSERGPYEQYF.

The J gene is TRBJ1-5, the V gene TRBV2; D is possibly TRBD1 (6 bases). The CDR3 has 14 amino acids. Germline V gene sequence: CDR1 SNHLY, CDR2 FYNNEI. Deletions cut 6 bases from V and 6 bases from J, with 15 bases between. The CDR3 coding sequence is TGTGCCAGCAGAATCGACAGGTCAGGTCAGCCCCAGCATTTT. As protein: CASRIDRSGQPQHF.

CDR3 residues: CPRRRGGELNTEAFF. The CDR3 bases are TGCCCCCGCAGACGAGGGGGGGAATTGAACACTGAAGCTTTCTTT. This chain uses TRBV5-1 with TRBJ1-1, with a tentative D call TRBD1 (6 bases). The CDR3 totals 15 residues. Per the germline V gene, CDR1 is SGHRS and CDR2 is YFSETQ.

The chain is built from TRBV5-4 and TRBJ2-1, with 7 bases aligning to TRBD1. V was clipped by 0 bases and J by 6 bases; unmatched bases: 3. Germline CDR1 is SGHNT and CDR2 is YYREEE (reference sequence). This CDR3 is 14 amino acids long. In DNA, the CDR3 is TGTGCCAGCAGCTTGGGGGACAGCGGCAATGAGCAGTTCTTC. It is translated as CASSLGDSGNEQFF. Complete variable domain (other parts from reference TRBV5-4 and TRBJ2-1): ETGVTQSPTHLIKTRGQQVTLRCSSQSGHNTVSWYQQALGQGPQFIFQYYREEENGRGNFPPRFSGLQFPNYSSELNVNALELDDSALYLCASSLGDSGNEQFFGPGTRLTVL.

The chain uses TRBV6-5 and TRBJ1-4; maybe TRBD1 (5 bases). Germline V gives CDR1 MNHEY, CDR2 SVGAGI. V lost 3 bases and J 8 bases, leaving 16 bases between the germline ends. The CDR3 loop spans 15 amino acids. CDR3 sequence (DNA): TGTGCCAGCAGTTATAGGAGTGCAGGGCTCGAAAAACTGTTTTTT. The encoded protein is CASSYRSAGLEKLFF.

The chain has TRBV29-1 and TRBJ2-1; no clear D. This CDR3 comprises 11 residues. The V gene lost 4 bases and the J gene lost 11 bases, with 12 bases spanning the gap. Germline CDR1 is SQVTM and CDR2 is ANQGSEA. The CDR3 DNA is TGCAGCGTTGCCAAAACTGGTCAGCAGTTCTTC. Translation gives CSVAKTGQQFF.